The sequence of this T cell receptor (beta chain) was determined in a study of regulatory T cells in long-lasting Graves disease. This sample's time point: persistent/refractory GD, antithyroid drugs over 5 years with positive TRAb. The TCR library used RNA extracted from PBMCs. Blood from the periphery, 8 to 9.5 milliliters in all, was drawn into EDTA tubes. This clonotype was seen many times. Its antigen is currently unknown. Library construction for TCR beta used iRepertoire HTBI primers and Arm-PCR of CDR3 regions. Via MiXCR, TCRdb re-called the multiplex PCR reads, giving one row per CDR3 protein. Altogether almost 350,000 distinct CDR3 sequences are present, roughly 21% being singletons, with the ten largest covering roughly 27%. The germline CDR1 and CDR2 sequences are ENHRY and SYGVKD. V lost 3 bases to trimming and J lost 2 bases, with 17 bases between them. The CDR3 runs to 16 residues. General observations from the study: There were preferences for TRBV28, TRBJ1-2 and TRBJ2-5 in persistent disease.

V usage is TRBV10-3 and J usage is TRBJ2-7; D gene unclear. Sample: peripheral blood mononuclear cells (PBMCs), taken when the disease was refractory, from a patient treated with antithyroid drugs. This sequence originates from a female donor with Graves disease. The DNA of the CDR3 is TGTGCCATCAGTGACCTCGTCAGTGCACCGACCTACGAGCAGTACTTC. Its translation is CAISDLVSAPTYEQYF.